This T cell receptor (beta chain) was observed in a study of graft-versus-host responses after intestinal transplantation. Turning to the study itself: Transplants given to recipients were multivisceral, liver-intestinal, or isolated intestinal.

For this clone: Its specificity is unknown.

Study conclusions and caveats: The recipient marrow held GvH clones, and some of them showed up first in ileum or blood.

The CDR3 sequence is 13 residues long. Germline assignment: CDR1 LNHDA and CDR2 SQIVND (reference sequence). V trimming: 6 bases; J trimming: 4 bases; junction bases outside the gene matches: 6. TCRdb's copy holds only in-frame clones and misses some; the assay was immunoSEQ multiplex PCR. Among tens of thousands of clones listed, 89% were seen once. The material sequenced was unstimulated CD4+ T cells sorted from spleen or lymph node cells, taken before transplant. The gene calls are TRBV19 and TRBJ2-7; 7 nucleotides line up with TRBD2. The sequence was obtained from a human donor who was the organ donor for an intestinal transplant. The CDR3, as DNA: TGTGCCAGTAGGCCTAGCGGTACTTACGAGCAGTACTTC. It is translated as CASRPSGTYEQYF.